Detailed here is one T cell receptor (beta chain). Clones were read by immunoSEQ multiplex PCR, and TCRdb kept only the in-frame ones, dropping some. The sample includes over 120,000 clones, around 80% of them seen just once. This sample stems from a study of blood T cell repertoires in COVID-19. V lost 3 bases to trimming and J lost 3 bases, with 14 bases between them. Germline V gives CDR1 MNHNS, CDR2 SASEGT. This CDR3 has 15 amino acids. Those enrolled, adults aged roughly 18 to 100 years, came from fewer than 25 US areas. The receptor comes from a woman aged 45-65 years who had recovered from COVID-19. The gene calls are TRBV6-1 and TRBJ1-1, with D possibly TRBD1 on 5 matching bases. The sample comprised PBMCs or T cells enriched from blood (not recorded which). The CDR3 DNA reads TGTGCCAGCAGTGAGGGGTGGACAAAAGACACTGAAGCTTTCTTT. Translation gives CASSEGWTKDTEAFF.